This T cell receptor beta chain originates from a study of blood T cell repertoires in COVID-19. Study in general: From T cells, B-cell-depleted T cells, or PBMCs came the material, which was cDNA or gDNA.

V shed 3 bases, J shed 5 bases, and the junction held 6 bases outside the gene matches. The CDR3 totals 17 residues. The germline V gene has CDR1 KGHDR and CDR2 SFDVKD. Original processing methods: Estimation of nucleated cell counts relied on the amplification of reference gene primers. Libraries were prepared by immunoSEQ multiplex PCR; TCRdb keeps only in-frame clonotypes and omits some of them. D and trimming were read from the DNA, whereas the V and J calls and clone size are those reported in that table. Of more than 95,000 clones in the sample, about 81% were seen once. V is TRBV24-1 and J is TRBJ2-2, with 12 bases fitting TRBD2. The sample comprised peripheral blood. This TCR was recovered from a woman between 45 and 65 years old with acute or convalescent COVID-19. The CDR3 coding sequence is TGTGCCACCAGTGATCCTGCCGGGACTAGCGGGACCGGGGAGCTGTTTTTT. As protein: CATSDPAGTSGTGELFF.